The 4 T cell receptor beta chains below all came from one sample that was sequenced in a study of human T cells and chemical hapten exposure. TCRdb redid the calling of the RACE reads with MiXCR, one entry per CDR3 protein. The table lists some 80,000 distinct CDR3 sequences, about a tenth of them singletons. Time point given: patch test 2, 6 weeks after DPC sensitization. Treatment specified: therapeutic diphenylcyclopropenone sensitization with weekly scalp DPC. The material was whole blood, obtained in connection with sensitization to the hapten diphenylcyclopropenone (DPC). These receptors all stem from a young woman with alopecia areata. Some clones in this sample may be carry-over from other donors' samples.

This clonotype was found many times. The J gene is TRBJ1-2, the V gene TRBV6-2 or TRBV6-3; a weak D match, TRBD1 (5 bases). The length of the CDR3 is 11 residues. Per germline, CDR1 MNHEY and CDR2 SVGEGT. Trimming removed 6 bases from V and 8 bases from J, with 10 bases in between. The CDR3 nucleotides read TGTGCCAGCAGGCTACCAGGGGGCTACACCTTC. Protein: CASRLPGGYTF.

This clonotype was recorded a few times. The rearrangement links TRBV29-1 to TRBJ2-5; the match to TRBD1 covers 8 bases. V trimming: 7 bases; J trimming: 5 bases; junction bases outside the gene matches: 9. CDR1 and CDR2 (germline): SQVTM, ANQGSEA. This CDR3 spans 13 amino acids. The CDR3 sequence: CSARQGQTETQYF. CDR3 bases: TGCAGCGCGCGACAGGGGCAGACGGAGACCCAGTACTTC. Looking up the rest from reference TRBV29-1 and TRBJ2-5 gives the full variable domain: SAVISQKPSRDICQRGTSLTIQCQVDSQVTMMFWYRQQPGQSLTLIATANQGSEATYESGFVIDKFPISRPNLTFSTLTVSNMSPEDSSIYLCSARQGQTETQYFGPGTRLLVL.

The chain combines TRBV5-4 with TRBJ2-3; 9 bases fit TRBD2. V trimming: 0 bases; J trimming: 6 bases; junction bases outside the gene matches: 8. The CDR3 has 16 residues. Germline values: CDR1 SGHNT, CDR2 YYREEE (reference sequence). Written as DNA, the CDR3 is TGTGCCAGCAGCTTGGCCGGGGCTAGCGGGACCGATACGCAGTATTTT. Translated, it gives CASSLAGASGTDTQYF. The variable domain in full, with the rest retrieved from reference TRBV5-4 and TRBJ2-3, is ETGVTQSPTHLIKTRGQQVTLRCSSQSGHNTVSWYQQALGQGPQFIFQYYREEENGRGNFPPRFSGLQFPNYSSELNVNALELDDSALYLCASSLAGASGTDTQYFGPGTRLTVL.

Concerning this clonotype itself: This may come from a read error, since a much larger clone is one base off. The chain employs TRBV4-3 and TRBJ1-2; TRBD1 is a possible D gene (5 bases). The CDR3 is 15 residues long. Germline-derived CDR1 and CDR2 are LGHNA and YSLEER. CDR3 DNA: TGCGTCAGCAGCCAAGATCTGGGACTCTCGTCTGGCTACACCTTC. Translation gives CVSSQDLGLSSGYTF.